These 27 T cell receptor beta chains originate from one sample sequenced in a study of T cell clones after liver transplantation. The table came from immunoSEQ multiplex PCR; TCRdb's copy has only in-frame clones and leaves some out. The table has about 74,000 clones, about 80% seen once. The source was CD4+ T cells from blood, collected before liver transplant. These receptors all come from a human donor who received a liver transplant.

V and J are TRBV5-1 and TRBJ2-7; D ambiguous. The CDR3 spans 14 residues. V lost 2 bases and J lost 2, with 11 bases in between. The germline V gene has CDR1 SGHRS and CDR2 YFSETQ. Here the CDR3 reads CASSLPESPYEQYF. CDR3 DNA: TGCGCCAGCAGCTTACCCGAGAGTCCCTACGAGCAGTACTTC. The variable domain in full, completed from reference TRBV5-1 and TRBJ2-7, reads KAGVTQTPRYLIKTRGQQVTLSCSPISGHRSVSWYQQTPGQGLQFLFEYFSETQRNKGNFPGRFSGRQFSNSRSEMNVSTLELGDSALYLCASSLPESPYEQYFGPGTRLTVT.

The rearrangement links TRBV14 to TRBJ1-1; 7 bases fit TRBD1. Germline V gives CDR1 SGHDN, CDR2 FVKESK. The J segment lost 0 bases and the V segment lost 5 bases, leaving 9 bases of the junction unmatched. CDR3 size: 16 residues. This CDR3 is CASSGRQGNVNTEAFF. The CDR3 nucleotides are TGTGCCAGCAGCGGTCGACAGGGAAATGTGAACACTGAAGCTTTCTTT.

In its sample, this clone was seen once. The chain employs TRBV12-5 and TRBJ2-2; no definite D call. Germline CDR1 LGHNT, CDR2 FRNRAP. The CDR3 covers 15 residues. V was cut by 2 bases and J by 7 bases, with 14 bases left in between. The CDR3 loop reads CASGLSPTLGGELFF. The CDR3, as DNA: TGTGCTAGTGGTTTGTCGCCTACCCTTGGCGGGGAGCTGTTTTTT.

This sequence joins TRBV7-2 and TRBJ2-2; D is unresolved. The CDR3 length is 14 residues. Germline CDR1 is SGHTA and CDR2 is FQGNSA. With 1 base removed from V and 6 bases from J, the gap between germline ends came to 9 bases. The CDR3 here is CASSLGDSAGELFF. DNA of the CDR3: TGTGCCAGCAGCTTAGGAGATTCGGCCGGGGAGCTGTTTTTT.

The CDR3 DNA is TGTGCCAGCAGCTTATTGAGGGCTAGGCCCTACAATGAGCAGTTCTTC. Protein: CASSLLRARPYNEQFF. This chain uses TRBV11-1 with TRBJ2-1; a possible D gene is TRBD2 (5 bases). Trimming cost V 2 bases and J 2 bases, with 13 bases left between them. Germline loops: CDR1 SGHAT, CDR2 FQDESV (reference sequence). The CDR3 has 16 amino acids.

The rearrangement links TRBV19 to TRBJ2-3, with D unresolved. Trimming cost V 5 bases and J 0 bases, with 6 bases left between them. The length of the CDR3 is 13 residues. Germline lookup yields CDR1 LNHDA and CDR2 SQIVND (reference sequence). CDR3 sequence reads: CASSDISTDTQYF. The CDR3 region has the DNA TGTGCCAGTAGTGATATAAGCACAGATACGCAGTATTTT.

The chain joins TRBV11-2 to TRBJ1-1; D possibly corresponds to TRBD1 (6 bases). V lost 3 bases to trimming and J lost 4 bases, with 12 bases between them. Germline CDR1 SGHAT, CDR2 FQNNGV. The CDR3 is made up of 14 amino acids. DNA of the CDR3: TGTGCCAGCAGCTTTACCAGAGGGGGCACTGAAGCTTTCTTT. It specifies CASSFTRGGTEAFF.

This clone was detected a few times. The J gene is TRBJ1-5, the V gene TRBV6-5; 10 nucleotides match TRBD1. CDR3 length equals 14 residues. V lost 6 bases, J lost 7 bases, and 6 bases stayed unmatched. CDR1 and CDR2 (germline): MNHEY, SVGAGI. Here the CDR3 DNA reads TGTGCCAGCAGGCCCAGACAGGGGGCACAGCCCCAGCATTTT. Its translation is CASRPRQGAQPQHF.

CDR3 bases: TGTGCCAGCACCCCCCGACACCCTAATAATGAGCAGTTCTTC. Protein product: CASTPRHPNNEQFF. The chain uses TRBV27 and TRBJ2-1; no reliable D call. The germline CDR1 and CDR2 sequences are MNHEY and SMNVEV (reference sequence). V was trimmed by 7 bases and J by 7 bases, leaving 17 bases between them. The CDR3 has 14 residues.

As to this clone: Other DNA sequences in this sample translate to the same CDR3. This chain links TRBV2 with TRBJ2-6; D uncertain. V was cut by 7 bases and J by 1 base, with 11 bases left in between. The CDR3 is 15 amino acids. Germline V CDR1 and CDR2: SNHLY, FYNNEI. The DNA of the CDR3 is TGTGCCAGCACCCCAGACCAGTCTGGGGCCAACGTCCTGACTTTC. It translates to CASTPDQSGANVLTF.

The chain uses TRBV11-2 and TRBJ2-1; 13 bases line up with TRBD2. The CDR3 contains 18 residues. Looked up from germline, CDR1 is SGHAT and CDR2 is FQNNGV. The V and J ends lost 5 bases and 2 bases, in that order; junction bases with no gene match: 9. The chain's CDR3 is CASSLRGTSGTTYNEQFF. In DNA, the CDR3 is TGTGCCAGCAGCCTGAGGGGGACTAGCGGGACGACCTACAATGAGCAGTTCTTC.

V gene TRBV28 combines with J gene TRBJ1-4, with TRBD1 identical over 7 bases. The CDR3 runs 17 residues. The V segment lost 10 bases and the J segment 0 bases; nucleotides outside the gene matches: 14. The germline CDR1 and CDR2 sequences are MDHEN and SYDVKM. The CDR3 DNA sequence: TGTGCCACAATACCCCAGACAGGGTTTGCAACTAATGAAAAACTGTTTTTT. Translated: CATIPQTGFATNEKLFF.

The CDR3 loop is CASSLLGGPVSYEQYF. CDR3 DNA: TGTGCCAGCAGCTTATTAGGGGGCCCTGTCTCCTACGAGCAGTACTTC. The chain couples TRBV7-8 to TRBJ2-7; 7 bases fit TRBD1. The CDR3 covers 16 residues. V gave up 2 bases and J gave up 0 bases; unmatched junction bases: 7. Germline-derived CDR1 and CDR2 are SGHVS and FQNEAQ.

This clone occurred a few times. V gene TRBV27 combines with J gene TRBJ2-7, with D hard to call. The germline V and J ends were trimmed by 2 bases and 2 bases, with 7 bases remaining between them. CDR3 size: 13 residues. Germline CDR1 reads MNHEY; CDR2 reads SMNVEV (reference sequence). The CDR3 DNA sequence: TGTGCCAGCAGTTTAAGGCCGGCCTACGAGCAGTACTTC. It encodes CASSLRPAYEQYF.

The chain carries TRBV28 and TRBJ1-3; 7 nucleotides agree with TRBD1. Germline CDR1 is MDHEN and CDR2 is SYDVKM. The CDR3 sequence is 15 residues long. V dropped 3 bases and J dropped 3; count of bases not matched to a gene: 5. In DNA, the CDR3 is TGTGCCAGCAGTTTCCGAGACAGGGTTGGAAACACCATATATTTT. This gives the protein CASSFRDRVGNTIYF.

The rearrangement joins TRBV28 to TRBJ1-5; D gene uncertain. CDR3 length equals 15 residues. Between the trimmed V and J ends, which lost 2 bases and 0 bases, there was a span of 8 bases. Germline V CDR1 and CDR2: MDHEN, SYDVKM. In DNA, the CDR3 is TGTGCCAGCAGTTTACCTCGGTATAGCAATCAGCCCCAGCATTTT. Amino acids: CASSLPRYSNQPQHF.

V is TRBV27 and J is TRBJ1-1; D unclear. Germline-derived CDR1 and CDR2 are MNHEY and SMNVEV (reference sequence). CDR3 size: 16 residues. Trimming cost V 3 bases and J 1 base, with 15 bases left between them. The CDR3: CASSLMGPLGNTEAFF. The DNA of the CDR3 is TGTGCCAGCAGTTTGATGGGCCCCTTAGGGAACACTGAAGCTTTCTTT.

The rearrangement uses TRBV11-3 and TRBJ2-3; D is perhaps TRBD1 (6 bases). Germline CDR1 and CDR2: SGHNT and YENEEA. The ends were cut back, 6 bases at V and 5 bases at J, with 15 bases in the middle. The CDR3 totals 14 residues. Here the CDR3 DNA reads TGTGCCAGCAGTTTGGGACACGACGGAGATACGCAGTATTTT. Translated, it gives CASSLGHDGDTQYF. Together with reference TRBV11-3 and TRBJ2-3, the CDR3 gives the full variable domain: EAGVVQSPRYKIIEKKQPVAFWCNPISGHNTLYWYLQNLGQGPELLIRYENEEAVDDSQLPKDRFSAERLKGVDSTLKIQPAELGDSAVYLCASSLGHDGDTQYFGPGTRLTVL.

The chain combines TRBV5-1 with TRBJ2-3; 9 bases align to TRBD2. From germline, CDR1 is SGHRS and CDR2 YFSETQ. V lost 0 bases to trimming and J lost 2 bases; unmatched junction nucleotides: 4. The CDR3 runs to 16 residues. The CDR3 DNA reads TGCGCCAGCAGCTTGGGTCTAGCGGGGTACACAGATACGCAGTATTTT. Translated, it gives CASSLGLAGYTDTQYF. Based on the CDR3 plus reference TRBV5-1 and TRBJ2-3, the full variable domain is KAGVTQTPRYLIKTRGQQVTLSCSPISGHRSVSWYQQTPGQGLQFLFEYFSETQRNKGNFPGRFSGRQFSNSRSEMNVSTLELGDSALYLCASSLGLAGYTDTQYFGPGTRLTVL.

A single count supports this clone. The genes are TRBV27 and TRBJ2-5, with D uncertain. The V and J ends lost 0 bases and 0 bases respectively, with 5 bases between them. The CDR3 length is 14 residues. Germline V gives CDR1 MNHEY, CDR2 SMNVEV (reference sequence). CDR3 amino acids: CASSLSGYQETQYF. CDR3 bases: TGTGCCAGCAGTTTATCAGGGTACCAAGAGACCCAGTACTTC.

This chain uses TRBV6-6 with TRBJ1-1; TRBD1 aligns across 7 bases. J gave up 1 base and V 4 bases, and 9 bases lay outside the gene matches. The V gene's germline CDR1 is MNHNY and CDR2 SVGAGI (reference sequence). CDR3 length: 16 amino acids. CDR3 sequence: CASSSSSGTANTEAFF. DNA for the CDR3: TGTGCCAGCAGTTCGTCCTCCGGGACAGCGAACACTGAAGCTTTCTTT.

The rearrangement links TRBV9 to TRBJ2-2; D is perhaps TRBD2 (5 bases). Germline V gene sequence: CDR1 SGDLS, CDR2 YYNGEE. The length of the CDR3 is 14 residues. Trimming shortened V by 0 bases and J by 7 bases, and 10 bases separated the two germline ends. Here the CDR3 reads CASSVGTVSGELFF. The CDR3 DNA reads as TGTGCCAGCAGCGTAGGGACTGTAAGCGGGGAGCTGTTTTTT.

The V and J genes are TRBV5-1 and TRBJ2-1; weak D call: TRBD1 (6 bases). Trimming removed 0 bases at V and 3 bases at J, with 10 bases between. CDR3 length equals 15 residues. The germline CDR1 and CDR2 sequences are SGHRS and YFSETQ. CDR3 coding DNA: TGCGCCAGCAGCTTGGCGGGCAGGGGCTACAATGAGCAGTTCTTC. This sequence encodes CASSLAGRGYNEQFF.

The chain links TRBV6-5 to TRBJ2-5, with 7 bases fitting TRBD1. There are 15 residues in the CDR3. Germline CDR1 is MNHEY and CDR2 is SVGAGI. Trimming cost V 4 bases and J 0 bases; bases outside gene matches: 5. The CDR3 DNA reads TGTGCCAGCAGTTCGGGACAGCCGTACCAAGAGACCCAGTACTTC. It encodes CASSSGQPYQETQYF.

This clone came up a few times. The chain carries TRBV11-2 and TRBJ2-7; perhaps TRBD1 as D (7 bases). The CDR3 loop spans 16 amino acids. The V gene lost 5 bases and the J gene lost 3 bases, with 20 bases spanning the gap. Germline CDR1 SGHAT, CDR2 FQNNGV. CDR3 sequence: CASSRRGRDSFYEQYF. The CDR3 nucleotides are TGTGCCAGCAGCCGGAGGGGCCGGGACAGTTTCTACGAGCAGTACTTC. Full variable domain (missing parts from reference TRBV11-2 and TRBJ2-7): EAGVAQSPRYKIIEKRQSVAFWCNPISGHATLYWYQQILGQGPKLLIQFQNNGVVDDSQLPKDRFSAERLKGVDSTLKIQPAKLEDSAVYLCASSRRGRDSFYEQYFGPGTRLTVT.

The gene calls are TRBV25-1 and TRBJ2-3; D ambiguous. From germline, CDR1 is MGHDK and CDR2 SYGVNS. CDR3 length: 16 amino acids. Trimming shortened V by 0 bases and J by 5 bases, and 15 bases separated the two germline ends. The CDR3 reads CASSEYSYGLRDTQYF. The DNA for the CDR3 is TGTGCCAGCAGTGAATATAGCTACGGTTTGCGAGATACGCAGTATTTT.

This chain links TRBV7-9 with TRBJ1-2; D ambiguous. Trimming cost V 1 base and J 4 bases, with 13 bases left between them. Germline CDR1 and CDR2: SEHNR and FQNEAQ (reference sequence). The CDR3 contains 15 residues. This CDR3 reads CASSLGADRFYGYTF. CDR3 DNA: TGTGCCAGCAGCTTAGGGGCAGATCGGTTCTATGGCTACACCTTC.